The 23 T cell receptor beta chains in this list originate from one sample, sequenced in a study of blood T cells in healthy people across ages (dated by TCRdb to 2014 to 2015). Library method: 5' RACE. Reads for this sample came from an Illumina HiSeq 2500. The second PCR ran for roughly 6 to 11 cycles and used a J-beta primer mix along with a sample-barcoded 5' primer. The public reads were reprocessed in TCRdb via fastp at Q25 and MiXCR, keeping in-frame beta chains. Duplicate CDR3 protein sequences are folded into a single record with the most common DNA and genes. For this sample there are 800,000 or so distinct CDR3 sequences; 25% appear just once. Roughly 3.8% of the sample lies in the top ten. These data were also filed under a second study, of T cells of mothers and their children.

Sequencing was done on a sample of blood. The receptor set was obtained from a boy between 10 and 17 years old in good health.

This clonotype was seen only a few times. The chain links TRBV4-3 to TRBJ2-1; tentative D call: TRBD1 (5 bases). This CDR3 has 16 amino acids. V was shortened by 0 bases and J by 5 bases, with 14 bases between the two germline ends. Per germline, CDR1 LGHNA and CDR2 YSLEER. DNA for the CDR3: TGCGCCAGCAGCCAAGAAAGGGCAGGGATAAACAATGAGCAGTTCTTC. Translating gives CASSQERAGINNEQFF.

This clonotype turned up a few times. The chain couples TRBV11-1 to TRBJ2-1; 12 nucleotides match TRBD2. V was pared by 5 bases and J by 9 bases, with 5 bases of the junction left unmatched. There are 14 residues in the CDR3. Looked up from germline, CDR1 is SGHAT and CDR2 is FQDESV (reference sequence). The CDR3 reads CASSVGLAGIEQFF. The CDR3 DNA sequence: TGTGCCAGCAGCGTCGGACTAGCGGGGATTGAGCAGTTCTTC.

V usage is TRBV7-2 and J usage is TRBJ2-5; 8 nucleotides match TRBD1. Judging by the DNA end, TRBJ2-7 fits better; the J call may be wrong. The CDR3 is 15 residues long. Germline V gives CDR1 SGHTA, CDR2 FQGNSA. CDR3 sequence: CASNSIQGAAYEQYF. CDR3 in DNA: TGTGCCAGCAACTCAATCCAGGGGGCGGCCTACGAGCAGTACTTC.

The genes are TRBV29-1 and TRBJ2-5; D is tentatively TRBD1 or TRBD2 (6 bases each). The germline V gene encodes CDR1 SQVTM and CDR2 ANQGSEA. With 5 bases removed from V and 9 bases from J, the gap between germline ends came to 28 bases. CDR3 length equals 16 residues. The CDR3 loop is CSVPDGKWGALGAQYF. The CDR3 coding sequence is TGCAGCGTTCCCGACGGAAAGTGGGGGGCTTTGGGGGCCCAGTACTTC.

Here the CDR3 DNA reads TGCAGCGTTGCGGACACCGCGGCTGAAAAACTGTTTTTT. This encodes CSVADTAAEKLFF. The genes are TRBV29-1 and TRBJ1-4, with D maybe TRBD1 (5 bases). Per the germline V gene, CDR1 is SQVTM and CDR2 is ANQGSEA. The CDR3 spans 13 residues. V gave up 4 bases and J gave up 7 bases, with 13 bases separating them.

Only a few counts were recorded for this clonotype. The chain combines TRBV20-1 with TRBJ2-5; 10 nucleotides align to TRBD2. The J call may be in error: the DNA end matches TRBJ2-7 better. Germline-derived CDR1 and CDR2 are DFQATT and SNEGSKA (reference sequence). The CDR3 contains 15 residues. CDR3 protein: CSARGAGGSSYEQYF. In DNA, the CDR3 is TGCAGTGCTAGAGGAGCGGGAGGGTCTTCCTACGAGCAGTACTTC.

The CDR3 nucleotides read TGCGCCAGCAGCCAAGATAGATGGAGCCGCTTTCTGTTTTTT. Translation gives CASSQDRWSRFLFF. The chain is built from TRBV4-3 and TRBJ1-4, with D unresolved. Trimming cost V 0 bases and J 14 bases, with 16 bases left between them. The CDR3 consists of 14 residues. The germline gives CDR1 LGHNA, CDR2 YSLEER.

CDR3 coding DNA: TGCAGCGCGGATGGGCTAGCGAGCCCATCCAACAATGAGCAGTTCTTC. Translating gives CSADGLASPSNNEQFF. J is TRBJ2-1 and V is TRBV29-1; tentatively, D is TRBD2 (6 bases). Germline V gene sequence: CDR1 SQVTM, CDR2 ANQGSEA. The CDR3 loop spans 16 amino acids. V lost 7 bases and J 5 bases, leaving 24 bases between the germline ends.

This clonotype was counted between two and nine times. The rearrangement joins TRBV7-3 to TRBJ2-5, with TRBD2 matching over 12 bases. There are 16 residues in the CDR3. The J segment lost 4 bases and the V segment lost 8 bases, leaving 11 bases of the junction unmatched. The V gene's germline CDR1 is SGHTA and CDR2 FQGTGA. The CDR3 nucleotides are TGTGCCAGCCTAAACCTCTCGGGACTAGCGGGAGAGACCCAGTACTTC. Amino acids: CASLNLSGLAGETQYF. Complete variable domain (other parts from reference TRBV7-3 and TRBJ2-5): GAGVSQTPSNKVTEKGKYVELRCDPISGHTALYWYRQSLGQGPEFLIYFQGTGAADDSGLPNDRFFAVRPEGSVSTLKIQRTERGDSAVYLCASLNLSGLAGETQYFGPGTRLLVL.

This chain joins TRBV4-3 and TRBJ2-4; weak D call: TRBD2 (7 bases). Per the germline V gene, CDR1 is LGHNA and CDR2 is YSLEER. The CDR3 runs to 16 residues. Trimming removed 1 base from V and 5 bases from J, with 15 bases in between. The CDR3 DNA follows: TGCGCCAGCAGCCAAGGTGCCGGGGGGCTGGAAAACATTCAGTACTTC. The encoded protein is CASSQGAGGLENIQYF.

J is TRBJ1-4 and V is TRBV20-1; 7 positions agree with TRBD1. Trimming at V came to 6 bases and at J to 2 bases, leaving 6 bases not matched to a gene. Germline lookup yields CDR1 DFQATT and CDR2 SNEGSKA (reference sequence). This CDR3 spans 14 amino acids. DNA of the CDR3: TGCAGTGCCACGCAGGGACAGACTAATGAAAAACTGTTTTTT. Amino acids: CSATQGQTNEKLFF.

This clonotype was counted between two and nine times. The V and J genes are TRBV20-1 and TRBJ1-4, with D uncertain. Trimming shortened V by 0 bases and J by 7 bases, and 15 bases separated the two germline ends. The CDR3 length is 15 residues. Germline CDR1 reads DFQATT; CDR2 reads SNEGSKA (reference sequence). The CDR3 spells CSARDLGGFGEKLFF. CDR3 sequence (DNA): TGCAGTGCTAGAGATCTCGGAGGTTTCGGTGAAAAACTGTTTTTT.

There are a few counts of this clonotype. A read error may account for a junction end that differs from germline. The chain couples TRBV14 to TRBJ1-6, with 9 bases identical to TRBD1. Germline lookup yields CDR1 SGHDN and CDR2 FVKESK. The CDR3 length is 15 residues. For the CDR3, the DNA is TGTACCAGCAGCTTCGGGACAGGGCTTAATTCACCCCTCCACTTT. Translating gives CTSSFGTGLNSPLHF.

This clonotype has more than one count but fewer than ten. The chain couples TRBV29-1 to TRBJ2-5; D is ambiguous. The J call could be wrong; TRBJ2-7 is a better fit for the DNA end. The CDR3 extends over 12 amino acids. CDR1 and CDR2 (germline): SQVTM, ANQGSEA. CDR3 bases: TGCAGCGTTGTTGGGGAAACCTACGAGCAGTACTTC. Residues: CSVVGETYEQYF.

In this sample, this clonotype turned up many times. V is TRBV5-1 and J is TRBJ2-2; possibly TRBD1 for D (6 bases). Trimming removed 4 bases from V and 0 bases from J, with 10 bases in between. Germline CDR1 reads SGHRS; CDR2 reads YFSETQ. The CDR3 is 15 amino acids. CDR3 sequence (DNA): TGCGCCAGCAGCCCCGGACAGTCGAACACCGGGGAGCTGTTTTTT. The encoded protein is CASSPGQSNTGELFF.

The rearrangement links TRBV27 to TRBJ2-7; D unresolved. The CDR3 contains 16 residues. V shed 3 bases and J shed 2 bases, with 17 bases lying between them. Looked up from germline, CDR1 is MNHEY and CDR2 is SMNVEV (reference sequence). The CDR3 DNA is TGTGCCAGCAGTTTCGAATACGGTCTACTAACCTACGAGCAGTACTTC. It yields the protein CASSFEYGLLTYEQYF.

The rearrangement joins TRBV7-2 to TRBJ2-1; 8 bases line up with TRBD2. The J call may be incorrect, as the DNA end agrees better with TRBJ2-5. CDR1 SGHTA and CDR2 FQGNSA come from the germline V gene. The CDR3 loop spans 16 amino acids. CDR3 residues: CASNTGSVAGLETQYF. The CDR3 DNA is TGTGCCAGCAACACGGGTTCGGTAGCGGGATTGGAGACCCAGTACTTC.

The chain is built from TRBV20-1 and TRBJ1-2, with D possibly being TRBD1 (5 bases). Trimming left V 8 bases short and J 7 bases short, with 23 bases between. Germline values: CDR1 DFQATT, CDR2 SNEGSKA (reference sequence). The CDR3 spans 14 residues. The DNA of the CDR3 is TGCAGTCGTAGTGATCGGAGGGGTTATGGTGGCTACACCTTC. Protein sequence: CSRSDRRGYGGYTF.

The CDR3 coding sequence is TGTGCCAGCAGCTGGAGACAGGGCCTCTATAGCAATCAGCCCCAGCATTTT. As protein: CASSWRQGLYSNQPQHF. The chain combines TRBV5-6 with TRBJ1-5, with 7 bases identical to TRBD1. Germline lookup yields CDR1 SGHDT and CDR2 YYEEEE. V lost 3 bases, J lost 0 bases, and 9 bases stayed unmatched. The CDR3 loop spans 17 amino acids.

This chain connects TRBV15 to TRBJ1-1; D unclear. The V and J ends lost 3 bases and 1 base respectively, with 6 bases between them. The V gene's germline CDR1 is LNHNV and CDR2 YYDKDF (reference sequence). The CDR3 loop spans 13 amino acids. CDR3 loop: CATSSYGNTEAFF. The CDR3 coding sequence is TGTGCCACCAGCAGTTATGGGAACACTGAAGCTTTCTTT.

V is TRBV28 and J is TRBJ1-5; 7 bases agree with TRBD1. Germline V CDR1 and CDR2: MDHEN, SYDVKM. The CDR3 is 11 amino acids. V lost 9 bases, J lost 5 bases, and 1 base stayed unmatched. CDR3 residues: CASQGDQPQHF. The CDR3 region has the DNA TGTGCCAGTCAGGGGGATCAGCCCCAGCATTTT.

The gene calls are TRBV4-1 and TRBJ2-3; TRBD1 matches at 8 bases. Germline CDR1 reads MGHRA; CDR2 reads YSYEKL. Trimming removed 3 bases from V and 6 bases from J; junction bases left unmatched: 5. This CDR3 contains 14 residues. The CDR3 DNA is TGCGCCAGCAGCCACGGGACAGGTGACGATACGCAGTATTTT. It codes for CASSHGTGDDTQYF.

Only a few counts were recorded for this clonotype. The chain uses TRBV7-6 and TRBJ2-7; the match to TRBD2 covers 14 bases. The V segment lost 5 bases and the J segment 0 bases; nucleotides outside the gene matches: 3. In germline, CDR1 is SGHVS, CDR2 FNYEAQ. This CDR3 contains 16 residues. The CDR3 here is CASSGLAGGSSYEQYF. CDR3 DNA: TGTGCCAGCAGCGGACTAGCGGGAGGTAGCTCCTACGAGCAGTACTTC.